This T cell receptor beta chain was identified in a study of shared clonotypes between healthy human individuals. General study points: Estimated clonotype richness was generally higher in naive than memory subsets.

Repertoires were generated with immunoSEQ multiplex PCR, while TCRdb's copy carries only in-frame clones and drops some. The repertoire holds about a million clones, with 60% to 80% as singletons. The CDR3 sequence is 17 residues long. Per germline, CDR1 KGHSH and CDR2 LQKENI. With 3 bases clipped from V and 7 bases from J, the junction kept 12 bases outside the gene matches. Notes on this clone: Its antigen is not identified.

Material for sequencing was memory CD4+ T cells from PBMCs. The sample's subset: CD45RA-negative fraction. The receptor comes from a man between 18 and 35 years old in good health. Some clones in this sample may be carry-over from other donors' samples. The chain carries TRBV18 and TRBJ2-1, with TRBD2 matching 10 bases. The CDR3 coding sequence is TGTGCCAGCTCACCTGGAAGCGGGAGGGCCGAGGGGAATGAGCAGTTCTTC. It is translated as CASSPGSGRAEGNEQFF.